This TCR beta chain was sequenced in a study of blood T cell repertoires in COVID-19. Among Cohort 3 donors, those recovered had two negative PCRs, clearance, or symptom resolution. Data came from immunoSEQ multiplex PCR; TCRdb stores just in-frame clones and leaves some out. The sample consists of more than 150,000 clones, around four fifths of them appearing once. Trimming stripped 5 bases from V and 2 bases from J, with 16 bases between. CDR3 length: 15 amino acids. The germline V gene has CDR1 SGHAT and CDR2 FQNNGV. The chain links TRBV11-2 to TRBJ2-7; possibly TRBD1 for D (6 bases). The TCR sequence derives from a man between 35 and 55 years old who had recovered from COVID-19. Sequencing was performed on PBMCs or T cells enriched from blood (not recorded which). CDR3 DNA: TGTGCCAGCAGCCGTATTACAGGGCTCACCTACGAGCAGTACTTC. Translated, it gives CASSRITGLTYEQYF.